This record concerns one TCR beta chain sequence. The antigen is not known. The source of the sample is a study of T cell responses to AZD1222 COVID-19 vaccine. The study, taken as a whole, reports: Scientists sampled the repertoires only once the peak T cell response had passed. Across the whole spike, CD4 TCRs peaked at regions 160-218 and 743-854. Unmutated regions of variants are reportedly targeted by nearly half of spike-specific TCRs. Baseline serostatus was positive in only 5 to 7 AZD1222 recipients.

Using immunoSEQ multiplex PCR, the repertoire was profiled, and TCRdb retains in-frame clones only, with some absent. The sample includes approximately 89,000 clones, about 86% of them seen just once. The CDR3 has 17 amino acids. After removal of 6 bases from V and 0 bases from J, the junction contained 10 bases not matched to a gene. The germline CDR1 and CDR2 sequences are KGHSH and LQKENI. The sample was peripheral blood, taken 28 days after the second AZD1222 dose. This chain uses TRBV18 with TRBJ1-3; 8 bases map to TRBD1. The clonotype comes from an adult who received the AZD1222 COVID-19 vaccine. As DNA, the CDR3 is TGTGCCAGCTCTCCCCCCGGACAGGGTAGCTCTGGAAACACCATATATTTT. Translation: CASSPPGQGSSGNTIYF.